The clone carrying this TCR beta chain was seen a handful of times. The source of the sample is a study of blood T cell repertoires in COVID-19. Study at large: Specimens from acute and convalescent COVID-19 originated in the United States, Italy and Spain. Sources were T cells, B-cell-depleted T cells, or PBMCs; the material itself was cDNA or gDNA.

Germline V gene lookup returns CDR1 KGHDR and CDR2 SFDVKD. Unmatched junction bases numbered 1, after V lost 4 bases and J lost 3 bases. The CDR3 is 14 residues long. Patients at the Seattle site were enrolled during active infection and followed longitudinally. TCRdb keeps only in-frame clones here, not all; method: immunoSEQ multiplex PCR. The sample lists 250,000 to 300,000 clones, approximately 86% occurring once. The sequence was collected from a woman between 65 and 79 years old with COVID-19, enrolled during active disease. The V and J genes are TRBV24-1 and TRBJ1-2; 10 nucleotides align to TRBD1. Source material: peripheral blood. For the CDR3, the DNA is TGTGCCACCAGTGAAGGACAGGGGGACTATGGCTACACCTTC. Translated, it gives CATSEGQGDYGYTF.